Sequencing of this T cell receptor (beta chain) was carried out in a study of blood T cell repertoires in COVID-19. The CDR3 covers 16 residues. V shed 0 bases, J shed 2 bases, and the junction held 3 bases outside the gene matches. From germline, CDR1 is SGHTA and CDR2 FQGNSA. Authors' analysis steps: For nucleated cells, counts were estimated from reference gene primer amplification. This table comes from immunoSEQ multiplex PCR, and its TCRdb copy is limited to in-frame clones, with some not included. V and J calls and clone size are as listed in that table; D and trimming were resolved from the DNA. The sample consists of approximately 280,000 clones, over 75% of them appearing once.

The source of this sequence is a woman aged 55 to 70 with acute or convalescent COVID-19. The rearrangement links TRBV7-2 to TRBJ2-3, with 9 bases that match TRBD2. The sample taken for sequencing was peripheral blood. CDR3 in amino acids: CASSLALAGFTDTQYF. The CDR3 bases are TGTGCCAGCAGCTTAGCCCTAGCGGGATTCACAGATACGCAGTATTTT.